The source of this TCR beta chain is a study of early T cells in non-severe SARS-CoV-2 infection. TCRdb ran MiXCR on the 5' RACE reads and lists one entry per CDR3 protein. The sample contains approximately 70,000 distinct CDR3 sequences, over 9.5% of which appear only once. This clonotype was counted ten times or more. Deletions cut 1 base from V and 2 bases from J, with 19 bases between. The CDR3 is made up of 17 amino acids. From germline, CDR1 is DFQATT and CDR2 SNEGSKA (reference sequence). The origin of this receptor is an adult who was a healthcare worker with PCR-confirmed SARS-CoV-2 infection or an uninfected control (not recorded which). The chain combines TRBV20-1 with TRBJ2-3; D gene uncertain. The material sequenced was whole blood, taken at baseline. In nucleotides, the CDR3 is TGCAGTGCTAGAGGGGCGTTTCGGGTAAAACCCACAGATACGCAGTATTTT. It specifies CSARGAFRVKPTDTQYF.